Following are 27 T cell receptor beta chains from one sample sequenced in a study of shared clonotypes between healthy human individuals. Here immunoSEQ multiplex PCR was the method, and the copy in TCRdb shows in-frame clones only, minus some. This sample has roughly 2.5 million clones, with roughly 92% found just once. Sequencing was carried out using naive CD4+ T cells sorted from blood. Subset defined: CD45RA+ positively selected. These TCRs come from a man younger than 30 in good health.

The V gene is TRBV10-1, the J gene TRBJ2-3; D is perhaps TRBD1 or TRBD2 (6 bases each). Trimming cost V 8 bases and J 8 bases, with 26 bases left between them. The CDR3 sequence is 16 residues long. The germline V gene has CDR1 WNHNN and CDR2 SYGVQD (reference sequence). In DNA form, the CDR3 reads TGCGCCAGCTCCCCGGGGGCCTGGGGGGCCTACGGTACGCAGTATTTT. This codes for CASSPGAWGAYGTQYF.

The rearrangement uses TRBV6-5 and TRBJ2-4; 9 bases line up with TRBD2. This CDR3 comprises 15 residues. Germline lookup yields CDR1 MNHEY and CDR2 SVGAGI. V was clipped by 0 bases and J by 10 bases; unmatched bases: 7. CDR3 region: CASSYSIAGGRIQYF. Here the CDR3 DNA reads TGTGCCAGCAGTTACTCGATCGCGGGAGGGCGTATTCAGTACTTC.

About this clone: This specimen includes other DNA sequences encoding the same CDR3. The J gene is TRBJ2-1, the V gene TRBV9; 11 bases are shared with TRBD2. This CDR3 contains 14 residues. Losses at the gene ends were 2 bases for V and 7 bases for J; bases not matched to a gene: 2. CDR1 SGDLS and CDR2 YYNGEE come from the germline V gene. The CDR3 region is CASSVTSGGNEQFF. The CDR3 bases are TGTGCCAGCAGCGTCACTAGCGGGGGAAATGAGCAGTTCTTC.

V usage is TRBV5-8 and J usage is TRBJ2-7, with 9 bases lining up with TRBD1. The junction had 7 bases not matched to a gene; V was cut back by 4 bases and J by 5 bases. The CDR3 loop spans 14 amino acids. The germline gives CDR1 SGHTS, CDR2 YDEGEE. CDR3 loop: CASSPWDRVHEQYF. In DNA, the CDR3 is TGTGCCAGCAGCCCTTGGGACAGGGTCCACGAGCAGTACTTC.

This clone was detected only once. The chain couples TRBV5-1 to TRBJ2-5; possible D gene TRBD1, 6 bases. The CDR3 spans 14 residues. Per germline, CDR1 SGHRS and CDR2 YFSETQ. V dropped 2 bases and J dropped 0 bases, with 8 bases sitting between them. The CDR3 DNA sequence: TGCGCCAGCAGCTTTCAGGGGTACCAAGAGACCCAGTACTTC. Translated: CASSFQGYQETQYF.

The V and J genes are TRBV29-1 and TRBJ1-2; D might be TRBD1 (5 bases). Germline loops: CDR1 SQVTM, CDR2 ANQGSEA. Trimming stripped 1 base from V and 3 bases from J, with 12 bases between. CDR3 size: 14 residues. Written as DNA, the CDR3 is TGCAGCGTTGAAGGGGGAGAGGGACACTATGGCTACACCTTC. It is translated as CSVEGGEGHYGYTF. Together with reference TRBV29-1 and TRBJ1-2, the CDR3 gives the full variable domain: SAVISQKPSRDICQRGTSLTIQCQVDSQVTMMFWYRQQPGQSLTLIATANQGSEATYESGFVIDKFPISRPNLTFSTLTVSNMSPEDSSIYLCSVEGGEGHYGYTFGSGTRLTVV.

This chain uses TRBV6-5 with TRBJ1-5; possibly TRBD1 for D (6 bases). The germline V gene has CDR1 MNHEY and CDR2 SVGAGI. The CDR3 consists of 15 residues. V was trimmed by 7 bases and J by 2 bases, leaving 15 bases between them. The CDR3 DNA reads TGTGCCAGCACCCAAAGGGGGAGTGGCAATCAGCCCCAGCATTTT. As protein: CASTQRGSGNQPQHF.

The chain recombines TRBV4-3 with TRBJ1-5; D uncertain. CDR3 length equals 14 residues. Trimming left V 0 bases short and J 9 bases short, with 12 bases between. Looked up from germline, CDR1 is LGHNA and CDR2 is YSLEER. This CDR3 is CASSQDNLLGPQHF. In DNA, the CDR3 is TGCGCCAGCAGCCAAGATAACTTACTTGGGCCCCAGCATTTT.

The rearrangement joins TRBV10-3 to TRBJ1-2; D is possibly TRBD1 (6 bases). Germline-derived CDR1 and CDR2 are ENHRY and SYGVKD. The CDR3 has 15 amino acids. V dropped 2 bases and J dropped 1 base, with 11 bases sitting between them. CDR3 DNA sequence: TGTGCCATCAGTGAGACGACAGGAATTAACTATGGCTACACCTTC. Translating it yields CAISETTGINYGYTF.

The table lists this clone with a count of one. This chain joins TRBV28 and TRBJ1-6; D gene uncertain. The germline gives CDR1 MDHEN, CDR2 SYDVKM. Deletions cut 3 bases from V and 9 bases from J, with 9 bases between. CDR3 length: 13 residues. The CDR3 region is CASSFGVASPLHF. For the CDR3, the DNA is TGTGCCAGCAGTTTCGGGGTCGCTTCACCCCTCCACTTT.

Points on this clone: Distinct nucleotide sequences in the sample also encode this CDR3. This chain uses TRBV5-1 with TRBJ1-6, with 8 bases that match TRBD1. The CDR3 consists of 14 residues. After removal of 3 bases from V and 7 bases from J, the junction contained 3 bases not matched to a gene. Germline V lookup: CDR1 SGHRS, CDR2 YFSETQ. CDR3 nucleotides: TGCGCCAGCAGCTCCGGGACAGGCAATTCACCCCTCCACTTT. Translating gives CASSSGTGNSPLHF. Full variable domain (rest looked up from reference TRBV5-1 and TRBJ1-6): KAGVTQTPRYLIKTRGQQVTLSCSPISGHRSVSWYQQTPGQGLQFLFEYFSETQRNKGNFPGRFSGRQFSNSRSEMNVSTLELGDSALYLCASSSGTGNSPLHFGNGTRLTVT.

V and J are TRBV6-1 and TRBJ1-2, with a tentative D call TRBD1 (5 bases). There are 13 residues in the CDR3. Germline CDR1 reads MNHNS; CDR2 reads SASEGT. V shed 7 bases and J shed 9 bases, with 18 bases lying between them. For the CDR3, the DNA is TGTGCCAGCACCTTGGCCAGGGTGGGGAGCTACACCTTC. This encodes CASTLARVGSYTF.

Points on this clone: The same CDR3 can be traced to other DNA sequences in this sample. The V call is TRBV5-1, the J call TRBJ2-3; a weak D match, TRBD1 (5 bases). There are 15 residues in the CDR3. The ends were cut back, 0 bases at V and 2 bases at J, with 10 bases in the middle. Germline CDR1 is SGHRS and CDR2 is YFSETQ. The CDR3: CASSLGGSSTDTQYF. For the CDR3, the DNA is TGCGCCAGCAGCTTGGGGGGCAGTTCCACAGATACGCAGTATTTT.

The chain links TRBV6-5 to TRBJ2-7; 12 bases fit TRBD2. Germline V gives CDR1 MNHEY, CDR2 SVGAGI. V lost 6 bases to trimming and J lost 2 bases; unmatched junction nucleotides: 5. The CDR3 is 15 residues long. The CDR3 sequence: CASSHRTSGTYEQYF. The CDR3 DNA reads TGTGCCAGCAGCCACCGGACTAGCGGGACCTACGAGCAGTACTTC.

The J gene is TRBJ2-7, the V gene TRBV7-2; 9 bases line up with TRBD2. This CDR3 spans 15 amino acids. CDR1 is SGHTA, CDR2 FQGNSA, per germline. Trimming at V came to 5 bases and at J to 7 bases, leaving 12 bases not matched to a gene. The CDR3 here is CASSPDSGGPREQYF. CDR3 DNA: TGTGCCAGCAGCCCAGATAGCGGGGGACCCAGGGAGCAGTACTTC.

The chain has TRBV5-6 and TRBJ2-7, with D tentatively TRBD1 (9 bases). Per the germline V gene, CDR1 is SGHDT and CDR2 is YYEEEE. The CDR3 totals 15 residues. Trimming took off 0 bases at V and 6 bases at J, with 16 bases between the two ends. This CDR3 is CASSLEGTGTSEQYF. For the CDR3, the DNA is TGTGCCAGCAGCTTGGAGGGGACAGGGACTAGCGAGCAGTACTTC. The variable domain in full, with the rest retrieved from reference TRBV5-6 and TRBJ2-7, is DAGVTQSPTHLIKTRGQQVTLRCSPKSGHDTVSWYQQALGQGPQFIFQYYEEEERQRGNFPDRFSGHQFPNYSSELNVNALLLGDSALYLCASSLEGTGTSEQYFGPGTRLTVT.

J is TRBJ2-5 and V is TRBV7-3; possibly TRBD1 for D (6 bases). Germline assignment: CDR1 SGHTA and CDR2 FQGTGA. The CDR3 totals 13 residues. Trimming cost V 5 bases and J 2 bases, with 9 bases left between them. The DNA of the CDR3 is TGTGCCAGCAGCCCTGGGACACAAGAGACCCAGTACTTC. Its translation is CASSPGTQETQYF.

The gene calls are TRBV2 and TRBJ2-5; D call uncertain. The CDR3 contains 14 residues. V was pared by 4 bases and J by 2 bases, with 11 bases between. The germline gives CDR1 SNHLY, CDR2 FYNNEI. The CDR3 sequence is CASSVSGVQETQYF. The CDR3 bases are TGTGCCAGCAGTGTGTCCGGAGTTCAAGAGACCCAGTACTTC.

The rearrangement joins TRBV6-1 to TRBJ2-5; D is undetermined. The CDR3 loop spans 13 amino acids. Deletions cut 10 bases from V and 0 bases from J, with 12 bases between. Germline assignment: CDR1 MNHNS and CDR2 SASEGT. CDR3 nucleotide sequence: TGTGCCACCGGGTTCGTATACCAAGAGACCCAGTACTTC. Its translation: CATGFVYQETQYF.

Comment on this clone: The identical CDR3 is also encoded by other nucleotide sequences in the sample. This rearrangement joins TRBV10-3 to TRBJ2-3, with unresolved D. Trimming cost V 1 base and J 3 bases, with 2 bases left between them. The germline CDR1 and CDR2 sequences are ENHRY and SYGVKD. This CDR3 comprises 12 residues. CDR3 nucleotides: TGTGCCATCAGTGAGTTGACAGATACGCAGTATTTT. Protein: CAISELTDTQYF.

A single count supports this clone. V gene TRBV6-1 combines with J gene TRBJ2-3; D remains unclear. Trimming stripped 6 bases from V and 2 bases from J, with 15 bases between. CDR3 length: 15 residues. Germline CDR1 MNHNS, CDR2 SASEGT. The CDR3 loop is CASRSSGSHTDTQYF. The CDR3 DNA is TGTGCCAGCAGATCTTCTGGATCCCACACAGATACGCAGTATTTT.

This chain uses TRBV5-6 with TRBJ2-3, with D unclear. Trimming pared 1 base from V and 11 bases from J, leaving 11 bases between. CDR3 size: 12 residues. The germline CDR1 and CDR2 sequences are SGHDT and YYEEEE. The CDR3 reads CASSLLWIGQYF. CDR3 DNA: TGTGCCAGCAGCTTGTTATGGATCGGGCAGTATTTT.

This chain uses TRBV7-9 with TRBJ2-7; D is undetermined. The CDR3 extends over 16 amino acids. With 2 bases removed from V and 3 bases from J, the gap between germline ends came to 17 bases. The V gene's germline CDR1 is SEHNR and CDR2 FQNEAQ (reference sequence). CDR3 sequence reads: CASSLSTSANLYEQYF. CDR3 in DNA: TGTGCCAGCAGCTTATCGACCAGCGCCAACCTCTACGAGCAGTACTTC.

The V and J genes are TRBV19 and TRBJ2-3; D might be TRBD1 (5 bases). There are 14 residues in the CDR3. Trimming pared 6 bases from V and 4 bases from J, leaving 14 bases between. Germline V lookup: CDR1 LNHDA, CDR2 SQIVND (reference sequence). In DNA, the CDR3 is TGTGCCAGTAGAATCCAGGGAAGCGCAGATACGCAGTATTTT. It is translated as CASRIQGSADTQYF.

J is TRBJ2-7 and V is TRBV5-1; TRBD2 matches 9 bases. V lost 0 bases and J lost 4; bases outside the gene matches: 14. The germline CDR1 and CDR2 sequences are SGHRS and YFSETQ. This CDR3 is built from 18 residues. The CDR3 DNA reads as TGCGCCAGCAGCTTGGAGACTAGCGGACCTTTGCGTCGGTACGAGCAGTACTTC. Translation gives CASSLETSGPLRRYEQYF.

The V gene is TRBV5-1, the J gene TRBJ2-2; maybe TRBD1 (5 bases). Trimming left V 4 bases short and J 4 bases short, with 11 bases between. Germline values: CDR1 SGHRS, CDR2 YFSETQ. The CDR3 covers 14 residues. The CDR3 region has the DNA TGCGCCAGCAGCCAGCAGGGTATCACCGGGGAGCTGTTTTTT. Residues: CASSQQGITGELFF.

This clone has only one observation. The J gene is TRBJ1-2, the V gene TRBV6-6, with unresolved D. V lost 5 bases, J lost 4 bases, and 14 bases lay in between. This CDR3 spans 14 amino acids. Germline CDR1 reads MNHNY; CDR2 reads SVGAGI (reference sequence). This CDR3 reads CASSPTSPGYGYTF. The CDR3 DNA follows: TGTGCCAGCAGTCCCACATCGCCAGGCTATGGCTACACCTTC.